The T cell receptor (beta chain) under discussion was sequenced for a study of T cells in Graves' hyperthyroidism and ophthalmopathy. The V gene's germline CDR1 is KGHSH and CDR2 LQKENI. V was pared by 4 bases and J by 3 bases, with 10 bases between. This CDR3 has 14 amino acids. Ten or more counts support this clonotype. Amplified regions were TCR beta CDR3 sequences from RNA transcripts. A first-round RT-PCR of the TCR CDR3 used the HTBI primer set. TCRdb reprocessed the multiplex PCR reads with MiXCR, giving one entry per CDR3 protein. The data contain around 350,000 distinct CDR3 sequences, 15% to 20% of them singletons.

Material: blood. The receptor was derived from a young woman with Graves' hyperthyroidism. The V call is TRBV18, the J call TRBJ1-5, with D uncertain. This CDR3 is CASSLNGYNQPQHF. DNA of the CDR3: TGTGCCAGCTCACTAAATGGGTACAATCAGCCCCAGCATTTT.